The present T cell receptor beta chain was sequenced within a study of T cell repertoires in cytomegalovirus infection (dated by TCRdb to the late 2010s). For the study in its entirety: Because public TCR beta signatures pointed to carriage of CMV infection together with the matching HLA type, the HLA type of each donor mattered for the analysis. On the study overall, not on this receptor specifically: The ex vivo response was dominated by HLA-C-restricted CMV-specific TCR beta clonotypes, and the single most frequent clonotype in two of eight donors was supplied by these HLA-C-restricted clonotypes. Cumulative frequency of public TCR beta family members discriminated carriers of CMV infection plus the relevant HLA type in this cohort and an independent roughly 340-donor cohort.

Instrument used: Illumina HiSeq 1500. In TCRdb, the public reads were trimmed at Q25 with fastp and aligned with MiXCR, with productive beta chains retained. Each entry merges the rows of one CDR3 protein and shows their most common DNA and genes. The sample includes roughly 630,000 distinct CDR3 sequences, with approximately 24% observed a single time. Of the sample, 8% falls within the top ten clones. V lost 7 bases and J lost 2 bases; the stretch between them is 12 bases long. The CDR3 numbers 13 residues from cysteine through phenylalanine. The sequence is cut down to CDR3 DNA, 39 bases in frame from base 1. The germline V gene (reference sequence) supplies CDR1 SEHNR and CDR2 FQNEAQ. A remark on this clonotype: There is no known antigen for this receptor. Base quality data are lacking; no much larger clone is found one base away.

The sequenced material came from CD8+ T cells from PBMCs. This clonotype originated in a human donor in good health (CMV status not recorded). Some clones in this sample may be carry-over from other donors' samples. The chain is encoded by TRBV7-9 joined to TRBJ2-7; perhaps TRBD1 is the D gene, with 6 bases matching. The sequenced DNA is TGTGCCAGCATACGGGACATCCCCTACGAGCAGTACTTC. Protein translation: CASIRDIPYEQYF.